The next 14 T cell receptor beta chains were all read from a single sample in a study of blood T cell repertoires in COVID-19. Profiled with immunoSEQ multiplex PCR; TCRdb holds only in-frame clones, not every one. The data contain 80,000 to 90,000 clones, approximately 79% of them seen just once; the ten biggest clones take up over 9%. The sequencing sample was made of peripheral blood. The receptors here all came from a man aged 65 to 85 with acute or convalescent COVID-19.

The chain combines TRBV10-3 with TRBJ2-3; D gene uncertain. V lost 6 bases, J lost 2 bases, and 9 bases lay in between. This CDR3 comprises 13 residues. Germline-derived CDR1 and CDR2 are ENHRY and SYGVKD. CDR3 in amino acids: CAISPGYTDTQYF. The CDR3 nucleotides read TGTGCCATCAGCCCCGGTTACACAGATACGCAGTATTTT.

The CDR3 sequence: CASSQDRGLSYGYTF. The CDR3 DNA follows: TGTGCCAGCAGCCAAGACAGGGGGCTGAGCTATGGCTACACCTTC. The chain couples TRBV4-2 to TRBJ1-2, with 8 nucleotides matching TRBD1. With V trimmed by 0 bases and J by 4 bases, 4 bases remained unmatched. The CDR3 totals 15 residues. Germline V gives CDR1 LGHNA, CDR2 YNFKEQ.

The CDR3 bases are TGTGCCAGCAGCCAAGAATCGGCTAGCGGTTACTACGAGCAGTACTTC. This gives the protein CASSQESASGYYEQYF. The chain carries TRBV4-2 and TRBJ2-7, with 7 bases identical to TRBD2. Germline CDR1 and CDR2: LGHNA and YNFKEQ. Losses at the gene ends were 0 bases for V and 3 bases for J; bases not matched to a gene: 8. The CDR3 totals 16 residues.

The chain has TRBV13 and TRBJ2-7, with 10 bases aligning to TRBD1. CDR1 and CDR2 from the germline V gene are PRHDT and FYEKMQ (reference sequence). The CDR3 extends over 15 amino acids. The trim removed 5 bases at V and 1 base at J, leaving 5 bases unmatched. The CDR3 nucleotides read TGTGCCAGCAGCGCGACAGGGGGCAAGTCCTACGAGCAGTACGTC. Translating it yields CASSATGGKSYEQYV.

The V gene is TRBV11-2, the J gene TRBJ2-2, with 10 bases identical to TRBD2. Germline loops: CDR1 SGHAT, CDR2 FQNNGV. V gave up 1 base and J gave up 1 base; unmatched junction bases: 0. The length of the CDR3 is 16 residues. CDR3 in DNA: TGTGCCAGCAGCTTAGGACTAGCGGGGAACACCGGGGAGCTGTTTTTT. Translating it yields CASSLGLAGNTGELFF. The whole variable domain, remainder taken from reference TRBV11-2 and TRBJ2-2, is EAGVAQSPRYKIIEKRQSVAFWCNPISGHATLYWYQQILGQGPKLLIQFQNNGVVDDSQLPKDRFSAERLKGVDSTLKIQPAKLEDSAVYLCASSLGLAGNTGELFFGEGSRLTVL.

The chain employs TRBV18 and TRBJ2-7, with 10 nucleotides matching TRBD2. V lost 1 base and J lost 7; bases outside the gene matches: 7. Germline V gene sequence: CDR1 KGHSH, CDR2 LQKENI. The CDR3 contains 15 residues. The CDR3 nucleotides read TGTGCCAGCTCACCACTTGGCTCTAGCGGGGGTGAGCAGTACGTC. Residues: CASSPLGSSGGEQYV.

J is TRBJ2-2 and V is TRBV6-7, with 10 bases that match TRBD1. TRBV6-7 is sorted into the ORF group, with uncertain function. There are 17 residues in the CDR3. Trimming cost V 2 bases and J 1 base; bases outside gene matches: 4. CDR3 nucleotides: TGTGCCAGCAGTTACCGGGACAGGGGAGTGAACACCGGGGAGCTGTTTTTT. Encoded protein: CASSYRDRGVNTGELFF.

This clone has only a few counts. This chain uses TRBV7-9 with TRBJ2-2, with D perhaps TRBD1 (7 bases). Trimming took 3 bases from V and 2 from J, leaving 16 bases between them. This CDR3 is built from 17 residues. Germline CDR1 and CDR2: SEHNR and FQNEAQ (reference sequence). The CDR3 DNA is TGTGCCAGCAGCTTGACTCAGGGGGGTGCTAACACCGGGGAGCTGTTTTTT. Translated: CASSLTQGGANTGELFF.

This chain joins TRBV11-2 and TRBJ1-5; TRBD1 matches 10 bases. The ends lost 1 base at V and 4 bases at J; junction bases unmatched: 4. The CDR3 covers 16 residues. Looked up from germline, CDR1 is SGHAT and CDR2 is FQNNGV. The DNA for the CDR3 is TGTGCCAGCAGCTTAGCCGACAGGGGGCGGAATCAGCCCCAGCATTTT. Amino acids: CASSLADRGRNQPQHF.

The chain joins TRBV5-1 to TRBJ2-5; D is perhaps TRBD1 (6 bases). The germline gives CDR1 SGHRS, CDR2 YFSETQ. This CDR3 has 13 amino acids. V lost 2 bases and J 5 bases, leaving 10 bases between the germline ends. CDR3 in DNA: TGCGCCAGCAGCTTTCAGGGGCGGGAGACCCAGTACTTC. Translation gives CASSFQGRETQYF. Looking up the rest from reference TRBV5-1 and TRBJ2-5 gives the full variable domain: KAGVTQTPRYLIKTRGQQVTLSCSPISGHRSVSWYQQTPGQGLQFLFEYFSETQRNKGNFPGRFSGRQFSNSRSEMNVSTLELGDSALYLCASSFQGRETQYFGPGTRLLVL.

Written as DNA, the CDR3 is TGCGCCAGCAGCCCCGAGACTAGCAGACAAGAGACCCAGTACTTC. Translating it yields CASSPETSRQETQYF. The rearrangement links TRBV5-1 to TRBJ2-5; 7 nucleotides align to TRBD2. The CDR3 runs 15 residues. CDR1 is SGHRS and CDR2 is YFSETQ in the germline V gene. Unmatched junction bases numbered 8, after V lost 4 bases and J lost 2 bases.

The chain employs TRBV6-5 and TRBJ1-5, with 7 positions matching TRBD1. The V segment lost 4 bases and the J segment 1 base; nucleotides outside the gene matches: 7. The germline V gene has CDR1 MNHEY and CDR2 SVGAGI. This CDR3 is 16 amino acids long. CDR3 residues: CASSFTGDPSNQPQHF. CDR3 nucleotide sequence: TGTGCCAGCAGTTTCACAGGGGATCCCAGCAATCAGCCCCAGCATTTT.

This rearrangement joins TRBV19 to TRBJ1-1, with D maybe TRBD1 (5 bases). V shed 1 base and J shed 1 base, with 10 bases lying between them. Looked up from germline, CDR1 is LNHDA and CDR2 is SQIVND (reference sequence). The CDR3 contains 15 residues. The CDR3 nucleotides read TGTGCCAGTAGTATAGGCGGGGGAAGGAACACTGAAGCTTTCTTT. Protein product: CASSIGGGRNTEAFF.

This chain uses TRBV25-1 with TRBJ1-6; 10 nucleotides agree with TRBD1. The CDR3 has 15 residues. Germline V gene lookup returns CDR1 MGHDK and CDR2 SYGVNS. V lost 3 bases to trimming and J lost 6 bases; unmatched junction nucleotides: 2. DNA of the CDR3: TGTGCCAGCAGTGAGACAGGGGGCGGTAATTCACCCCTCCACTTT. Its protein is CASSETGGGNSPLHF.